The clone carrying this TCR beta chain appeared many times. As yet, its antigen is unknown. This record comes from a study of identical twins. Unique molecular identifiers were in the cDNA, with template-switch universal primer binding. TCRdb reprocessed the 5' RACE reads via MiXCR and lists one record per CDR3 protein. The sample lists hundreds of thousands of distinct CDR3 sequences, under 8.5% occurring once. Study-level findings and limits: Among beta out-of-frame sequences, excess sharing between twins appeared weaker. While abundant cord blood beta clonotypes carried fewer insertions, memory repertoires showed no such pattern. Zero-insertion analyses could be partly confounded by invariant MAIT and iNKT cells.

This CDR3 spans 13 amino acids. V dropped 4 bases and J dropped 6 bases, with 11 bases sitting between them. In germline, CDR1 is MGHRA, CDR2 YSYEKL. These records were also assigned to another study, of yellow fever vaccine responses in identical twins.

Sequenced sample: PBMCs. The J gene is TRBJ2-3, the V gene TRBV4-1, with D hard to call. This sequence was found in a woman under 30 in good health. CDR3 residues: CASSLAMGDTQYF. The CDR3 coding sequence is TGCGCCAGCAGCCTCGCCATGGGGGATACGCAGTATTTT.